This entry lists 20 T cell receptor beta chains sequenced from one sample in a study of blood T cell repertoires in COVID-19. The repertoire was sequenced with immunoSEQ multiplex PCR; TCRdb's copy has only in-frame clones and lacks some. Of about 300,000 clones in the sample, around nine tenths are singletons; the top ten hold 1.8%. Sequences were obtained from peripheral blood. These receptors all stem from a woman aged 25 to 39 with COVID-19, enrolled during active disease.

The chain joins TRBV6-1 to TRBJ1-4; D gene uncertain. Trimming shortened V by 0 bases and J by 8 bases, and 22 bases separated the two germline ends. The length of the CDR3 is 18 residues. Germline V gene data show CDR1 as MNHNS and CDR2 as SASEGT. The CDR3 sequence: CASSEAGGRRGMREKLFF. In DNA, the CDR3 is TGTGCCAGCAGTGAAGCAGGCGGCAGGCGGGGTATGCGGGAAAAACTGTTTTTT.

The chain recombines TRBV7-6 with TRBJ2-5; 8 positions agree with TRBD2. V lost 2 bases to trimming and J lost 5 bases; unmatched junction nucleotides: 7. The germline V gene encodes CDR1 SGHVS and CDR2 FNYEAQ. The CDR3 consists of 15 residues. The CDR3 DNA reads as TGTGCCAGCAGCTTAACGGGGGGGCCCGGGGAGACCCAGTACTTC. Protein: CASSLTGGPGETQYF.

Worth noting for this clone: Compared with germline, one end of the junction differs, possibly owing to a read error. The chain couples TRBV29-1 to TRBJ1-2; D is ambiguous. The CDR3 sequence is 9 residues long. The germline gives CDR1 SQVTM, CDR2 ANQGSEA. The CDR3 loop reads CSVDLYVSF. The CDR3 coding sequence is TGCAGCGTTGACCTCTATGTGAGCTTC.

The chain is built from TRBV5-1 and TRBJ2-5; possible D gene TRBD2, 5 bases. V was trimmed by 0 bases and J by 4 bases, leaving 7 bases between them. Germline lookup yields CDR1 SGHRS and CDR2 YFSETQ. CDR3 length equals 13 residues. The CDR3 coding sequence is TGCGCCAGCAGCTTGGGCAGCGGAGAGACCCAGTACTTC. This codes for CASSLGSGETQYF. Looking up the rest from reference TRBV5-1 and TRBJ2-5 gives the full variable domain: KAGVTQTPRYLIKTRGQQVTLSCSPISGHRSVSWYQQTPGQGLQFLFEYFSETQRNKGNFPGRFSGRQFSNSRSEMNVSTLELGDSALYLCASSLGSGETQYFGPGTRLLVL.

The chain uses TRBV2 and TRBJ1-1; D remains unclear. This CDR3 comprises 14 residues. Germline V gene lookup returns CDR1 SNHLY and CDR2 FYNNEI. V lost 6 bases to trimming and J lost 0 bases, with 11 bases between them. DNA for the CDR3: TGTGCCAGCAGATCCCCTCAGATGAACACTGAAGCTTTCTTT. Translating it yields CASRSPQMNTEAFF.

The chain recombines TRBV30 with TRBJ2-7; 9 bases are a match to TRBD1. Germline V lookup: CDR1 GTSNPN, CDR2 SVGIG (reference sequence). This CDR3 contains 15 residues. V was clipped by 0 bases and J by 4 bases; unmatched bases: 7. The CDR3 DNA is TGTGCCTGGAGTGTACTACAGGGGGCGGTTTACGAGCAGTACTTC. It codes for CAWSVLQGAVYEQYF.

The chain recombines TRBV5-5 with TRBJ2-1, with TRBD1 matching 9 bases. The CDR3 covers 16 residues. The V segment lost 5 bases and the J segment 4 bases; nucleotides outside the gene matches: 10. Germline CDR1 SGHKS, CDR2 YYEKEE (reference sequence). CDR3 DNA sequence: TGTGCCAGCAGATCAACCGGGACAGGGAGTTACAATGAGCAGTTCTTC. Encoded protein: CASRSTGTGSYNEQFF.

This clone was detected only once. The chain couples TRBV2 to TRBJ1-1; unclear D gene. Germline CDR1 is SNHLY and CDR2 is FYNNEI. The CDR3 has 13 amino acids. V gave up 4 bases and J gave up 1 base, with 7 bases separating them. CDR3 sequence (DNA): TGTGCCAGCAGTGGGAGCCCGAACACTGAAGCTTTCTTT. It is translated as CASSGSPNTEAFF.

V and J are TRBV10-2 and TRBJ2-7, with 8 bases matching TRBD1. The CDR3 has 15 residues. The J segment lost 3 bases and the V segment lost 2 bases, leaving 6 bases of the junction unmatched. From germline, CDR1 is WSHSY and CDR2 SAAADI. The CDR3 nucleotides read TGCGCCAGCAGTGAGCGGGCAGGGGGCAACTACGAGCAGTACGTC. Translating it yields CASSERAGGNYEQYV.

CDR3 loop: CASSYNPDSGAEAFF. The CDR3 bases are TGTGCCAGCAGTTACAACCCCGACTCCGGCGCTGAAGCTTTCTTT. The rearrangement joins TRBV6-5 to TRBJ1-1; D gene ambiguous. The CDR3 covers 15 residues. Trimming removed 2 bases at V and 6 bases at J, with 16 bases between. Germline CDR1 and CDR2: MNHEY and SVGAGI.

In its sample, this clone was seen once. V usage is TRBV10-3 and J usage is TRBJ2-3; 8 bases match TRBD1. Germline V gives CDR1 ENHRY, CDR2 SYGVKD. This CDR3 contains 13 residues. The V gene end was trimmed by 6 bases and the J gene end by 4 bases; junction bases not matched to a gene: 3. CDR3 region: CAISRGQADTQYF. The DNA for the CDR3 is TGTGCCATCAGCAGGGGGCAGGCAGATACGCAGTATTTT.

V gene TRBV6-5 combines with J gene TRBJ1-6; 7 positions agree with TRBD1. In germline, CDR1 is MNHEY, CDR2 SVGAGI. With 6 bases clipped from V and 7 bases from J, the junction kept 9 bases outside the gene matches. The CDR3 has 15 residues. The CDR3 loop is CASRPTGRSNSPLHF. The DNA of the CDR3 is TGTGCCAGCAGACCGACAGGGAGGTCCAATTCACCCCTCCACTTT.

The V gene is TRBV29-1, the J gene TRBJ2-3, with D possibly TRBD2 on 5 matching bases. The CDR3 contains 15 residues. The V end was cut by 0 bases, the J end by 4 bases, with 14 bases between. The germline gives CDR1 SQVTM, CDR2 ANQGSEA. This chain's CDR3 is CSVEDQDSYPDTQYF. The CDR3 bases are TGCAGCGTTGAAGATCAGGACTCGTACCCAGATACGCAGTATTTT.

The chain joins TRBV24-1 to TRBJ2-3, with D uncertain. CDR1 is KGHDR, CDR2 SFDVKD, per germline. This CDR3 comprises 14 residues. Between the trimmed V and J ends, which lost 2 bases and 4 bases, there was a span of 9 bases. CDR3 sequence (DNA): TGTGCCACCAGTGATTGGGCTTACCCAGATACGCAGTATTTT. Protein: CATSDWAYPDTQYF.

The CDR3 nucleotides read TGTGCCACCAGTGATCCCGACAGATATGGCTACACCTTC. This gives the protein CATSDPDRYGYTF. The chain links TRBV24-1 to TRBJ1-2; D might be TRBD1 (5 bases). In germline, CDR1 is KGHDR, CDR2 SFDVKD. V was clipped by 3 bases and J by 5 bases, with 9 bases between them. The CDR3 runs 13 residues.

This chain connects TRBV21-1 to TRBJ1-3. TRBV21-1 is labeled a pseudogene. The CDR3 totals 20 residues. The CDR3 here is CASSIRGTRSSWCRGNTIYF. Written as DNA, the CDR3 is TGTGCCAGCAGCATCCGGGGAACCCGTTCGTCGTGGTGTAGGGGAAACACCATATATTTT.

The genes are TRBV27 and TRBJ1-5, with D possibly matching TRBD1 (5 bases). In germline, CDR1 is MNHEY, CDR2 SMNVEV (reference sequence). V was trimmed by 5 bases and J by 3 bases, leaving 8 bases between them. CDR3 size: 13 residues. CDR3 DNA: TGTGCCAGCAGTGGGGGACTCAATCAGCCCCAGCATTTT. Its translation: CASSGGLNQPQHF.

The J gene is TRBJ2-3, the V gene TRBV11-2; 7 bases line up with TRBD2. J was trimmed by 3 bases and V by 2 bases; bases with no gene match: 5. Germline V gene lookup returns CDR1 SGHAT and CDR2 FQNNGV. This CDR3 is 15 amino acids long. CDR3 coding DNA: TGTGCCAGCAGCTTAATGGGGGGGGAAACAGATACGCAGTATTTT. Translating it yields CASSLMGGETDTQYF.

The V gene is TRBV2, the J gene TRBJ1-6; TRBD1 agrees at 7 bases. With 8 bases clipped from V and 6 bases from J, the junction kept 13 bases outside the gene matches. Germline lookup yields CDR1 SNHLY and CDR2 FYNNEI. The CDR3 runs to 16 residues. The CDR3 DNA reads TGTGCCAGCTCCCAAGAACAGGGGAGGAGTAATTCACCCCTCCACTTT. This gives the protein CASSQEQGRSNSPLHF.

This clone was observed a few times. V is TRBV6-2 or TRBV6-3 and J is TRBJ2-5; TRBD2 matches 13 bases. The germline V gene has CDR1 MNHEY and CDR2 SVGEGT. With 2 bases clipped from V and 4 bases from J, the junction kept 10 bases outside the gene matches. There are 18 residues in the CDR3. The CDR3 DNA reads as TGTGCCAGCAGTTACGTTATGGGACTAGCGGGGTCCAGAGAGACCCAGTACTTC. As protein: CASSYVMGLAGSRETQYF.